This T cell receptor beta chain comes out of a study of CD8+CD57+ T cells in acquired aplastic anemia. In the study overall: The DNA of sorted CD4+ and CD8+ cells averaged about 3 ug. Average CD4+ read depth in healthy donors was about 10.8 million reads.

According to the study, genomic DNA was the template for TCR beta VDJ and CDR3 profiling. TCRdb called the reads again in MiXCR, with one record for every CDR3 protein. The profile shows 400,000 to 450,000 distinct CDR3 sequences, 65% to 80% of them singletons. The germline V gene encodes CDR1 MNHEY and CDR2 SVGEGT. The CDR3 totals 17 residues. The V segment lost 7 bases and the J segment 1 base; nucleotides outside the gene matches: 7. The chain couples TRBV6-2 or TRBV6-3 to TRBJ2-3; 14 nucleotides line up with TRBD2. What was sequenced was sorted CD4+, CD8+, or CD8+CD57+ T cells (not recorded which) from PBMCs. This TCR came from a human donor in good health, serving as a control. The CDR3 nucleotides read TGTGCCAGCACTTCGACTAGCGGGGGGGCCCGCACAGATACGCAGTATTTT. Its protein product is CASTSTSGGARTDTQYF.